This TCR beta chain came from a study of blood T cell repertoires in COVID-19. Sequencing was performed with immunoSEQ multiplex PCR; in TCRdb, only in-frame clones are kept and a portion is missing. The sample consists of over 200,000 clones, about 84% of them appearing once. Trimming cost V 3 bases and J 5 bases, with 23 bases left between them. The CDR3 is 17 residues long. From germline, CDR1 is SGHNT and CDR2 YENEEA. Which cohort a participant joined came from the clinical history participants gave. Cohort 3 recovery required two negative PCRs, clearance, or symptom resolution. Sequencing used PBMCs or T cells enriched from blood (not recorded which). The chain is built from TRBV11-3 and TRBJ2-7; D is possibly TRBD2 (6 bases). This receptor was obtained from a man aged 60 to 69 who had recovered from COVID-19. CDR3 loop: CASSFGAGGAYLHEQYF. CDR3 in DNA: TGTGCCAGCAGCTTTGGAGCTGGCGGGGCTTACCTCCACGAGCAGTACTTC.